The 11 T cell receptor beta chains below come from one sample, sequenced in a study of blood T cell repertoires in COVID-19. Some clones are missing from TCRdb's copy, which holds only in-frame ones; the method was immunoSEQ multiplex PCR. This repertoire shows around 70,000 clones, roughly three quarters found once; its top ten account for 20% to 25%. Sequenced input: peripheral blood. The receptors stem from a man between 65 and 80 years old with acute or convalescent COVID-19.

In its sample, this clone was seen a few times. The genes are TRBV27 and TRBJ1-2; D ambiguous. V shed 0 bases and J shed 6 bases, with 17 bases lying between them. Germline loops: CDR1 MNHEY, CDR2 SMNVEV (reference sequence). The CDR3 runs 16 residues. In DNA, the CDR3 is TGTGCCAGCAGTTTATCGATCGGTCACCATCCCAATGGCTACACCTTC. Amino acid sequence: CASSLSIGHHPNGYTF.

This clone turned up a few times. The rearrangement joins TRBV7-3 to TRBJ2-7; 10 nucleotides agree with TRBD1. The CDR3 consists of 15 residues. Germline values: CDR1 SGHTA, CDR2 FQGTGA. V shed 5 bases and J 3 bases; nucleotides not matched to a gene: 7. The CDR3: CASSLGTGVIYEQYF. Written as DNA, the CDR3 is TGTGCCAGCAGCCTGGGGACAGGGGTTATCTACGAGCAGTACTTC.

The genes are TRBV28 and TRBJ2-5, with 7 bases lining up with TRBD1. The CDR3 contains 16 residues. Germline loops: CDR1 MDHEN, CDR2 SYDVKM. V dropped 4 bases and J dropped 3; count of bases not matched to a gene: 11. CDR3: CASSSQTRQGEETQYF. CDR3 nucleotides: TGTGCCAGCAGTTCACAAACCAGACAGGGAGAAGAGACCCAGTACTTC. Based on the CDR3 plus reference TRBV28 and TRBJ2-5, the full variable domain is DVKVTQSSRYLVKRTGEKVFLECVQDMDHENMFWYRQDPGLGLRLIYFSYDVKMKEKGDIPEGYSVSREKKERFSLILESASTNQTSMYLCASSSQTRQGEETQYFGPGTRLLVL.

This chain links TRBV7-2 with TRBJ2-1; D gene uncertain. CDR3 length: 14 amino acids. Trimming stripped 5 bases from V and 6 bases from J, with 14 bases between. Germline CDR1 SGHTA, CDR2 FQGNSA. The CDR3 sequence: CASSPRIAPNEQFF. In DNA, the CDR3 is TGTGCCAGCAGCCCTAGAATAGCCCCCAATGAGCAGTTCTTC.

The chain carries TRBV6-2 or TRBV6-3 and TRBJ2-1, with 11 bases fitting TRBD1. This CDR3 has 13 amino acids. The germline V gene has CDR1 MNHEY and CDR2 SVGEGT. The V segment lost 5 bases and the J segment 9 bases; nucleotides outside the gene matches: 3. The CDR3 spells CASSAGQGGEQFF. CDR3 DNA: TGTGCCAGCAGTGCGGGACAGGGGGGTGAGCAGTTCTTC.

The CDR3 DNA reads TGCGCCAGCAGGAGGAACACTGAAGCTTTCTTT. Its translation: CASRRNTEAFF. The J gene is TRBJ1-1, the V gene TRBV10-2; D is ambiguous. CDR3 length: 11 residues. V lost 6 bases and J lost 1, with 3 bases in between. Per the germline V gene, CDR1 is WSHSY and CDR2 is SAAADI.

The V gene is TRBV27, the J gene TRBJ1-1, with a tentative D call TRBD1 (5 bases). There are 15 residues in the CDR3. Germline CDR1 is MNHEY and CDR2 is SMNVEV (reference sequence). V was pared by 2 bases and J by 4 bases, with 14 bases between. The CDR3 spells CASSLGKTVGTEAFF. The CDR3 nucleotides read TGTGCCAGCAGTTTAGGGAAGACAGTCGGCACTGAAGCTTTCTTT.

This clone was observed once. The chain carries TRBV27 and TRBJ1-6, with TRBD1 matching over 7 bases. From germline, CDR1 is MNHEY and CDR2 SMNVEV (reference sequence). This CDR3 has 14 residues. V was pared by 3 bases and J by 7 bases, with 3 bases of the junction left unmatched. The DNA for the CDR3 is TGTGCCAGCAGTTTGGCAGGGGGGAATTCACCCCTCCACTTT. Amino acid sequence: CASSLAGGNSPLHF.

V gene TRBV12-3 or TRBV12-4 combines with J gene TRBJ2-3; D might be TRBD2 (5 bases). The CDR3 spans 13 residues. V was clipped by 3 bases and J by 6 bases, with 10 bases between them. In DNA, the CDR3 is TGTGCCAGCAGTTTGAGTAGCGCTGATACGCAGTATTTT. Protein sequence: CASSLSSADTQYF.

The chain uses TRBV7-9 and TRBJ1-3; D is perhaps TRBD1 (5 bases). There are 17 residues in the CDR3. Germline V CDR1 and CDR2: SEHNR, FQNEAQ (reference sequence). The V gene lost 5 bases and the J gene lost 0 bases, with 17 bases spanning the gap. CDR3 nucleotides: TGTGCCAGCAGCCCAGCGCAGGGAAGTTCCTCTGGAAACACCATATATTTT. This sequence encodes CASSPAQGSSSGNTIYF.

The rearrangement uses TRBV5-8 and TRBJ2-6, with a tentative D call TRBD1 (6 bases). Germline CDR1 SGHTS, CDR2 YDEGEE. The CDR3 consists of 16 residues. V was clipped by 4 bases and J by 0 bases, with 11 bases between them. Written as DNA, the CDR3 is TGTGCCAGCAGCCTGGGACAATACTCTGGGGCCAACGTCCTGACTTTC. Its protein product is CASSLGQYSGANVLTF.